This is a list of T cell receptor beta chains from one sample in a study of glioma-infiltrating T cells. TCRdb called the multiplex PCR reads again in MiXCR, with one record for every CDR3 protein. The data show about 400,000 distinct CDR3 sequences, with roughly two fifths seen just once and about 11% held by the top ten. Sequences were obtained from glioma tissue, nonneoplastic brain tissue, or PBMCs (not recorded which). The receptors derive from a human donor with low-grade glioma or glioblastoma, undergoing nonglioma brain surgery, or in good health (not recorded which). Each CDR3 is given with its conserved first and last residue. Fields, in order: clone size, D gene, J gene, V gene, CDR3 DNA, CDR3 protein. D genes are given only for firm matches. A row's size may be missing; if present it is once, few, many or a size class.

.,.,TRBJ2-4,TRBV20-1,TGCAGTGCTCTAACCCCCGGAAACATTCAGTACTTC,CSALTPGNIQYF
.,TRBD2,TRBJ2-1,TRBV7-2,TGTGCCAGCAGCTCACTAGCGGACCCGGACAATGAGCAGTTCTTC,CASSSLADPDNEQFF
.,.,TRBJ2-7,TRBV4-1,TGCGCCAGCAGCCAACGAGCAGCCACCTACGAGCAGTACTTC,CASSQRAATYEQYF
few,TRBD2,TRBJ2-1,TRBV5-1,TGCGCCAGCAGCCCCCAGGCGGGAGTGTATGAGCAGTTCTTC,CASSPQAGVYEQFF
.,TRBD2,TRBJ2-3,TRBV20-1,TGCAGTGCCAGGACTAGCGGGAGAGGGCTGGATACGCAGTATTTT,CSARTSGRGLDTQYF
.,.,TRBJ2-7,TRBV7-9,TGTGCCAGCAGCCCCGGTGAGGGCTACGAGCAGTACTTC,CASSPGEGYEQYF
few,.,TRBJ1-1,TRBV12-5,TGTGCTAGTGGTTATCAGAGGACTGAAGCTTTCTTT,CASGYQRTEAFF
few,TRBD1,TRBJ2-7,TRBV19,TGTGCCAGTACCACCCGAGGGGGCAACGAGCAGTACTTC,CASTTRGGNEQYF
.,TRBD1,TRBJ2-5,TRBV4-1,TGCGCCAGCAGTTTTGGACAGGGAACACTTGGGGAGACCCAGTACTTC,CASSFGQGTLGETQYF
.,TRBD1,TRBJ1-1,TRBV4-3,TGCGCCAGCAGCCGGTTTCCCGGGACAGGGAACGAAGCTTTCTTT,CASSRFPGTGNEAFF
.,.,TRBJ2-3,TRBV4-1,TGCGCCAGAAGCCAAGGAGGGGCAGATACGCAGTATTTT,CARSQGGADTQYF
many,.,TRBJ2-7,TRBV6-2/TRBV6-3,TGTGCCAGCAGTTACAGACTCTACGAGCAGTACTTC,CASSYRLYEQYF
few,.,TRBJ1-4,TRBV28,TGTGCCAGCAGTTTGACTGGAAATGAAAAACTGTTTTTT,CASSLTGNEKLFF
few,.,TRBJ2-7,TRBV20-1,TGCAGTGCTAGAGACGGCGGTGGTGAGCAGTACTTC,CSARDGGGEQYF
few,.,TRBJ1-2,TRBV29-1,TGCAGCGTTGAGAGGGAGGGCCGAGGCTACACCTTC,CSVEREGRGYTF
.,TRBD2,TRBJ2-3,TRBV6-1,TGTGCCAGCAGTTCAAGACTAGCGGGACTCACTAGCATAGATGCGCAGTATTTT,CASSSRLAGLTSIDAQYF
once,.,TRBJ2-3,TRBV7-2,TGTGCCAGCAGCCCGAACAAAGATACGCAGTATTTT,CASSPNKDTQYF